Below, 5 T cell receptor beta chains from the same sample are listed, as sequenced in a study of shared clonotypes between healthy human individuals. This table comes from immunoSEQ multiplex PCR, and its TCRdb copy is limited to in-frame clones, with some not included. The sample records fewer than 400,000 clones, around 72% being singletons. Sequenced: memory CD4+ T cells sorted from blood. Stated subset: CD45RA-negative fraction. The receptor set was obtained from a man between 25 and 39 years old in good health.

The rearrangement links TRBV19 to TRBJ1-1; 7 nucleotides align to TRBD1. J was trimmed by 1 base and V by 5 bases; bases with no gene match: 7. The CDR3 runs to 15 residues. Germline-derived CDR1 and CDR2 are LNHDA and SQIVND (reference sequence). The CDR3 DNA follows: TGTGCCAGTAGTGCTATACAGGGGCCGAACACTGAAGCTTTCTTT. Protein product: CASSAIQGPNTEAFF.

This clone showed up many times. The genes are TRBV12-5 and TRBJ1-1, with TRBD1 matching 8 bases. There are 14 residues in the CDR3. Germline V lookup: CDR1 LGHNT, CDR2 FRNRAP. J gave up 1 base and V 2 bases, and 0 bases lay outside the gene matches. CDR3 loop: CASGLQGANTEAFF. The CDR3 region has the DNA TGTGCTAGTGGTTTGCAGGGGGCGAACACTGAAGCTTTCTTT.

The genes are TRBV5-1 and TRBJ2-2; D possibly corresponds to TRBD2 (5 bases). The V end was cut by 1 base, the J end by 6 bases, with 13 bases between. The CDR3 runs 15 residues. In germline, CDR1 is SGHRS, CDR2 YFSETQ. The CDR3 reads CASSLQGMGAGELFF. The CDR3 DNA sequence: TGCGCCAGCAGCTTGCAAGGGATGGGAGCCGGGGAGCTGTTTTTT.

The chain employs TRBV7-9 and TRBJ1-2, with D unresolved. Trimming left V 5 bases short and J 4 bases short, with 14 bases between. The CDR3 sequence is 14 residues long. Germline assignment: CDR1 SEHNR and CDR2 FQNEAQ (reference sequence). CDR3 DNA: TGTGCCAGCAGCCTGGACGGAGGCCCCTATGGCTACACCTTC. It specifies CASSLDGGPYGYTF.

There are a few counts of this clone. This chain connects TRBV5-5 to TRBJ2-2; no definite D call. The V end lost 0 bases, the J end lost 4 bases, and 10 bases lay between the germline ends. There are 15 residues in the CDR3. Germline V CDR1 and CDR2: SGHKS, YYEKEE (reference sequence). The CDR3 nucleotides are TGTGCCAGCAGCTTGGGACATATAGCCACCGGGGAGCTGTTTTTT. Amino acid sequence: CASSLGHIATGELFF.